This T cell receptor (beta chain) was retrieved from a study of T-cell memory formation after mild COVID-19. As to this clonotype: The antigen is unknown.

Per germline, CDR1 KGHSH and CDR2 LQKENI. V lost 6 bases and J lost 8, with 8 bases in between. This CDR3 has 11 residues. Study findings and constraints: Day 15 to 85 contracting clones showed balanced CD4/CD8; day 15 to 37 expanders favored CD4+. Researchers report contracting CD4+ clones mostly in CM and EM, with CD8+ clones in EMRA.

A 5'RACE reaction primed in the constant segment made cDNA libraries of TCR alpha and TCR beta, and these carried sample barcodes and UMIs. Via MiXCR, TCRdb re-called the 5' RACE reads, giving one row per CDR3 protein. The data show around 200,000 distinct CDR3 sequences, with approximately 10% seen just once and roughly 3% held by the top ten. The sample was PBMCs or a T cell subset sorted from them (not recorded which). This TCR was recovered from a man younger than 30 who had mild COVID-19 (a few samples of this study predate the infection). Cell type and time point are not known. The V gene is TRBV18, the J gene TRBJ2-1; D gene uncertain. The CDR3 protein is CASSPWDEQFF. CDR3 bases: TGTGCCAGCTCCCCTTGGGATGAGCAGTTCTTC.